This TCR beta chain was documented in a study of CD8+CD57+ T cells in acquired aplastic anemia. The ends were cut back, 2 bases at V and 3 bases at J, with 7 bases in the middle. From germline, CDR1 is MGHDK and CDR2 SYGVNS. The length of the CDR3 is 13 residues. Genomic DNA templated the TCR beta VDJ and CDR3 profiling. TCRdb re-called the reads through MiXCR, storing one row per CDR3 protein. Of about 20,000 distinct CDR3 sequences detected, almost 40% appear once; the ten largest clones hold 70% to 90%. All sequencing subjects had displayed CD8+CD57+ cell expansion on flow cytometry. General observations from the study: Diversity was reduced in patient CD8+CD57+ cells relative to total CD4+ and CD8+ pools.

This clonotype has more than one count but fewer than ten. What it binds is unknown. Sequenced: CD8+CD57+ T cells sorted from PBMCs. The subset was: bead-enriched CD8+CD57+ effector memory T cells from SAA patients. The sequence was obtained from a human donor with aplastic anemia. The chain links TRBV25-1 to TRBJ1-1; D is ambiguous. CDR3 bases: TGTGCCAGCAGTGAACCATCCGACACTGAAGCTTTCTTT. Its protein is CASSEPSDTEAFF.